This T cell receptor (beta chain) was profiled in a study of blood T cell repertoires in COVID-19. The wider study: Each recovered donor of Cohort 3 presented with two negative PCRs, clearance, or symptom resolution.

This clone was seen a few times. CDR1 is MDHEN, CDR2 SYDVKM, per germline. The CDR3 sequence is 15 residues long. Trimming left V 2 bases short and J 4 bases short, with 12 bases between. This table comes from immunoSEQ multiplex PCR, and its TCRdb copy is limited to in-frame clones, with some not included. This sample has 200,000 to 250,000 clones; around 87% occur once, and the top ten carry roughly 7.2%. The chain employs TRBV28 and TRBJ1-5; possibly TRBD1 for D (5 bases). This clonotype was sampled from a man aged 25 to 40 in a cohort exposed to, infected with or recovered from COVID-19 (not recorded which). Sequenced input: PBMCs or T cells enriched from blood (not recorded which). CDR3 sequence (DNA): TGTGCCAGCAGTTTACCAAGGGGAGGTAATCAGCCCCAGCATTTT. Protein sequence: CASSLPRGGNQPQHF.